The clone carrying this T cell receptor beta chain was recorded a few times. Its antigen is still unknown. These data come from a study of identical twins. Trimming took 6 bases from V and 6 from J, leaving 20 bases between them. Germline CDR1 DFQATT, CDR2 SNEGSKA (reference sequence). This CDR3 region has 14 residues. Unique molecular identifiers were present on the cDNA, and a universal primer site came from template switching. One entry per CDR3 protein results from TCRdb running MiXCR on the 5' RACE reads. The repertoire holds some 690,000 distinct CDR3 sequences, with approximately 22% as singletons. Whole-study results and caveats: There is a chance that invariant MAIT and iNKT cells partially muddied zero-insertion analyses.

These data also formed part of another study, on T cells expressing NK-cell markers. That study reports: Of the CD8+ T cells in roughly 6 donors, roughly 1.0-7.5% belonged to dominant NKG2C+ clonotypes. The leading position in the CD3+CD56-NKG2C+ fraction of a handful of donors also went to these clonotypes.

J is TRBJ1-1 and V is TRBV20-1; D may be TRBD1 (6 bases). The sequenced sample consisted of PBMCs. The receptor was isolated from a woman between 18 and 30 years old in good health. DNA of the CDR3: TGCAGTGCAAAAAAGGGGGTCCGTCGCGCTGAAGCTTTCTTT. It specifies CSAKKGVRRAEAFF.